Below, 32 T cell receptor beta chains from the same sample are listed, as sequenced in a study of T-cell memory formation after mild COVID-19. TCRdb recomputed calls from the 5' RACE reads with MiXCR, one row per CDR3 protein. The sample lists about half a million distinct CDR3 sequences, roughly 18% occurring once. The sample taken for sequencing was PBMCs or a T cell subset sorted from them (not recorded which). Source of these receptors: an adult woman who had mild COVID-19 (a few samples of this study predate the infection). Cell type and time point are not known.

The chain joins TRBV12-3 or TRBV12-4 to TRBJ1-5; tentatively, D is TRBD1 (5 bases). With 0 bases removed from V and 8 bases from J, the gap between germline ends came to 17 bases. The CDR3 length is 16 residues. CDR3 protein: CASSLAVPGGTEPQHF. The CDR3 region has the DNA TGTGCCAGCAGTTTAGCGGTCCCCGGCGGGACTGAGCCCCAGCATTTT.

The chain joins TRBV5-1 to TRBJ2-1, with 9 nucleotides matching TRBD2. The CDR3 is made up of 16 amino acids. The germline CDR1 and CDR2 sequences are SGHRS and YFSETQ. V shed 4 bases, J shed 5 bases, and the junction held 10 bases outside the gene matches. CDR3 nucleotides: TGCGCCAGCAGCGCCGCGTTAGCGGGAGCAGACAATGAGCAGTTCTTC. Translating gives CASSAALAGADNEQFF.

The V gene is TRBV29-1, the J gene TRBJ2-2; no clear D. V lost 4 bases and J lost 5, with 11 bases in between. Germline V gives CDR1 SQVTM, CDR2 ANQGSEA. The CDR3 length is 13 residues. The CDR3 spells CSVVPGSTGELFF. CDR3 coding DNA: TGCAGCGTTGTACCGGGCTCAACCGGGGAGCTGTTTTTT.

The chain recombines TRBV7-2 with TRBJ2-1; 12 bases are shared with TRBD2. The CDR3 contains 18 residues. V shed 4 bases and J 9 bases; nucleotides not matched to a gene: 16. CDR1 is SGHTA and CDR2 is FQGNSA in the germline V gene. CDR3: CASSSLRRTSGVSGEQFF. For the CDR3, the DNA is TGTGCCAGCAGCTCATTGAGGCGGACTAGCGGGGTATCGGGTGAGCAGTTCTTC. Full variable domain (outside the CDR3, taken from reference TRBV7-2 and TRBJ2-1): GAGVSQSPSNKVTEKGKDVELRCDPISGHTALYWYRQSLGQGLEFLIYFQGNSAPDKSGLPSDRFSAERTGGSVSTLTIQRTQQEDSAVYLCASSSLRRTSGVSGEQFFGPGTRLTVL.

This chain connects TRBV28 to TRBJ1-2; D gene unclear. V gave up 3 bases and J gave up 6 bases, with 11 bases separating them. This CDR3 is built from 13 residues. Germline loops: CDR1 MDHEN, CDR2 SYDVKM. CDR3: CASSFKRINGYTF. DNA of the CDR3: TGTGCCAGCAGTTTCAAGAGGATTAATGGCTACACCTTC.

This clonotype was counted at least ten times. This chain joins TRBV7-3 and TRBJ2-1; D gene ambiguous. Trimming cost V 2 bases and J 0 bases, with 8 bases left between them. Per germline, CDR1 SGHTA and CDR2 FQGTGA. The CDR3 runs 15 residues. The CDR3 sequence: CASSLSPLSYNEQFF. In DNA form, the CDR3 reads TGTGCCAGCAGCTTATCCCCTCTCTCCTACAATGAGCAGTTCTTC.

The genes are TRBV7-9 and TRBJ2-7, with D perhaps assigned TRBD1 or TRBD2 (5 bases each). The germline gives CDR1 SEHNR, CDR2 FQNEAQ (reference sequence). This CDR3 is 15 amino acids long. With 2 bases removed from V and 1 base from J, the gap between germline ends came to 12 bases. The CDR3 is CASSLPGTASYEQYF. CDR3 nucleotides: TGTGCCAGCAGCTTACCAGGGACCGCATCCTACGAGCAGTACTTC.

This clonotype was counted a few times. The V call is TRBV20-1, the J call TRBJ2-3; D may match TRBD1 or TRBD2 (5 bases each). With 5 bases removed from V and 0 bases from J, the gap between germline ends came to 18 bases. CDR1 and CDR2 (germline): DFQATT, SNEGSKA (reference sequence). This CDR3 has 16 residues. The CDR3 spells CSAGTVWRTSTDTQYF. DNA of the CDR3: TGCAGTGCTGGGACCGTTTGGCGAACTAGCACAGATACGCAGTATTTT.

This clonotype has only a few counts. The rearrangement uses TRBV13 and TRBJ2-3; D not certain. V was cut by 1 base and J by 5 bases, with 7 bases left in between. The germline CDR1 and CDR2 sequences are PRHDT and FYEKMQ (reference sequence). This CDR3 has 13 amino acids. CDR3 region: CASSLDARDTQYF. In DNA, the CDR3 is TGTGCCAGCAGCTTAGATGCTAGAGATACGCAGTATTTT.

This clonotype has more than one count but fewer than ten. The chain's CDR3 is CASSYRGDTYNEQFF. The CDR3 DNA reads as TGTGCCAGCAGTTACCGCGGGGACACCTACAATGAGCAGTTCTTC. The V call is TRBV6-5, the J call TRBJ2-1, with D perhaps matching TRBD1 or TRBD2 (6 bases each). V shed 2 bases and J shed 2 bases, with 10 bases lying between them. The CDR3 has 15 amino acids. Germline CDR1 MNHEY, CDR2 SVGAGI.

This clonotype was counted only a few times. The chain uses TRBV7-9 and TRBJ1-1, with D perhaps matching TRBD1 (6 bases). The V and J ends lost 4 bases and 2 bases respectively, with 20 bases between them. CDR3 length: 17 residues. Germline V gene lookup returns CDR1 SEHNR and CDR2 FQNEAQ (reference sequence). The CDR3 DNA reads as TGTGCCAGCAGCTCCAGCCAGGGAGGGGGAAGAAACACTGAAGCTTTCTTT. Its protein product is CASSSSQGGGRNTEAFF.

The V call is TRBV10-3, the J call TRBJ2-7; 8 bases are shared with TRBD1. V trimming: 10 bases; J trimming: 2 bases; junction bases outside the gene matches: 4. CDR3 size: 12 residues. Per the germline V gene, CDR1 is ENHRY and CDR2 is SYGVKD. The CDR3 nucleotides read TGTGCCACGGGACAGGATCCCTACGAGCAGTACTTC. This sequence encodes CATGQDPYEQYF.

This clonotype was counted a few times. The chain carries TRBV19 and TRBJ2-5; the match to TRBD2 covers 11 bases. The V and J ends lost 4 bases and 5 bases, in that order; junction bases with no gene match: 9. The CDR3 length is 16 residues. The germline V gene has CDR1 LNHDA and CDR2 SQIVND (reference sequence). This CDR3 is CASSRTGLAEGETQYF. The DNA for the CDR3 is TGTGCCAGTAGTAGAACGGGACTAGCGGAGGGGGAGACCCAGTACTTC.

The chain couples TRBV27 to TRBJ2-2; D not resolved. CDR1 is MNHEY, CDR2 SMNVEV, per germline (reference sequence). V lost 7 bases and J lost 0, with 9 bases in between. The CDR3 extends over 14 amino acids. In DNA, the CDR3 is TGTGCCAGCATGTGGGCCCCGAACACCGGGGAGCTGTTTTTT. It yields the protein CASMWAPNTGELFF.

V and J are TRBV7-2 and TRBJ2-5, with D maybe TRBD1 (6 bases). V gave up 5 bases and J gave up 3 bases, with 10 bases separating them. The CDR3 spans 13 residues. Looked up from germline, CDR1 is SGHTA and CDR2 is FQGNSA. The CDR3 reads CASSPYREETQYF. CDR3 DNA: TGTGCCAGCAGCCCCTACAGGGAAGAGACCCAGTACTTC.

This clonotype came up a few times. The V call is TRBV7-7, the J call TRBJ2-3, with 8 bases lining up with TRBD2. The CDR3 covers 16 residues. In germline, CDR1 is SSHAT, CDR2 FNYEAQ (reference sequence). The J segment lost 4 bases and the V segment lost 10 bases, leaving 16 bases of the junction unmatched. CDR3 sequence reads: CAILAGSGGGPDTQYF. As DNA, the CDR3 is TGTGCCATCCTGGCGGGCTCGGGGGGGGGACCAGATACGCAGTATTTT.

The chain employs TRBV7-9 and TRBJ2-1; 13 bases agree with TRBD2. This CDR3 region has 16 residues. V trimming: 5 bases; J trimming: 5 bases; junction bases outside the gene matches: 6. Per germline, CDR1 SEHNR and CDR2 FQNEAQ (reference sequence). The CDR3 bases are TGTGCCAGCAGCCCCGGACTAGCGGGGGTTGACAATGAGCAGTTCTTC. Amino acid sequence: CASSPGLAGVDNEQFF.

This chain joins TRBV12-3 or TRBV12-4 and TRBJ2-7; D not resolved. This CDR3 comprises 14 residues. Trimming pared 1 base from V and 6 bases from J, leaving 13 bases between. The CDR3 region has the DNA TGTGCCAGCAGTTTAGACCGAGGCCCTGGCGAGCAGTACTTC. Its protein is CASSLDRGPGEQYF.

This clonotype was seen more than once but under ten times. The chain uses TRBV5-1 and TRBJ2-3; 9 nucleotides line up with TRBD2. CDR1 is SGHRS and CDR2 is YFSETQ in the germline V gene. V trimming: 6 bases; J trimming: 7 bases; junction bases outside the gene matches: 9. The CDR3 covers 14 residues. Written as DNA, the CDR3 is TGCGCCAGCAAATTAGCGGGAGAGGCATATACGCAGTATTTT. Translation: CASKLAGEAYTQYF.

This clonotype has only a few counts. The V gene is TRBV7-3, the J gene TRBJ2-3; TRBD2 matches 9 bases. Germline assignment: CDR1 SGHTA and CDR2 FQGTGA. Trimming at V came to 5 bases and at J to 3 bases, leaving 6 bases not matched to a gene. The CDR3 has 15 amino acids. The CDR3 spells CASSPNGLATDTQYF. CDR3 DNA sequence: TGTGCCAGCAGCCCCAACGGACTAGCGACAGATACGCAGTATTTT.

This clonotype was observed at least ten times. The J gene is TRBJ1-2, the V gene TRBV7-9; possibly TRBD1 for D (5 bases). The CDR3 loop spans 15 amino acids. Trimming shortened V by 3 bases and J by 4 bases, and 15 bases separated the two germline ends. Per the germline V gene, CDR1 is SEHNR and CDR2 is FQNEAQ (reference sequence). The CDR3 spells CASSFPDTRSYGYTF. The DNA for the CDR3 is TGTGCCAGCAGCTTTCCGGACACTCGGTCCTATGGCTACACCTTC.

The V and J genes are TRBV15 and TRBJ1-2; perhaps TRBD1 as D (6 bases). This CDR3 has 12 residues. The V gene's germline CDR1 is LNHNV and CDR2 YYDKDF (reference sequence). V gave up 3 bases and J gave up 8 bases, with 10 bases separating them. CDR3 nucleotides: TGTGCCACCAGCAGTACAGGGTACGGCTACACCTTC. Translating gives CATSSTGYGYTF.

The V and J genes are TRBV6-2 or TRBV6-3 and TRBJ2-1; TRBD2 aligns across 8 bases. Losses at the gene ends were 4 bases for V and 3 bases for J; bases not matched to a gene: 8. The CDR3 consists of 16 residues. In germline, CDR1 is MNHEY, CDR2 SVGEGT. CDR3 nucleotides: TGTGCCAGCAGTTCGACAGCGGGAGCCCACTACAATGAGCAGTTCTTC. This translates into CASSSTAGAHYNEQFF.

Many counts were recorded for this clonotype. The chain joins TRBV5-1 to TRBJ2-2; no reliable D call. The germline V gene encodes CDR1 SGHRS and CDR2 YFSETQ. This CDR3 has 14 residues. V lost 2 bases to trimming and J lost 6 bases, with 11 bases between them. The CDR3 DNA reads as TGCGCCAGCAGCTTTGGGGAAGCCTCCGGGGAGCTGTTTTTT. This encodes CASSFGEASGELFF.

This clonotype has at least ten counts. The J gene is TRBJ2-3, the V gene TRBV20-1; D possibly corresponds to TRBD2 (6 bases). The germline gives CDR1 DFQATT, CDR2 SNEGSKA (reference sequence). The CDR3 contains 16 residues. With 6 bases removed from V and 0 bases from J, the gap between germline ends came to 19 bases. The CDR3 nucleotides are TGCAGTGCCCCAGATAAGGCGGGGATAAGCACAGATACGCAGTATTTT. This codes for CSAPDKAGISTDTQYF.

V is TRBV24-1 and J is TRBJ2-5; weak D call: TRBD2 (5 bases). The germline V and J ends were trimmed by 0 bases and 5 bases, with 15 bases remaining between them. The CDR3 loop spans 16 amino acids. Germline-derived CDR1 and CDR2 are KGHDR and SFDVKD. The CDR3 sequence: CATSDLVPRGMETQYF. The CDR3 DNA follows: TGTGCCACCAGTGATTTGGTCCCTCGAGGGATGGAGACCCAGTACTTC.

The chain joins TRBV6-6 to TRBJ1-5, with unresolved D. V lost 5 bases to trimming and J lost 0 bases, with 11 bases between them. CDR3 length equals 15 residues. Germline V gene lookup returns CDR1 MNHNY and CDR2 SVGAGI (reference sequence). CDR3 nucleotide sequence: TGTGCCAGCAGTATCGGGTCATATAGCAATCAGCCCCAGCATTTT. Translation gives CASSIGSYSNQPQHF.

This clonotype was seen a few times. This chain links TRBV3-1 with TRBJ2-7; TRBD1 agrees at 8 bases. The CDR3 extends over 14 amino acids. Germline trimming cut 4 bases from V and 5 bases from J; bases unmatched to any gene: 7. The germline CDR1 and CDR2 sequences are LGHDT and YNNKEL (reference sequence). CDR3 sequence: CASSPTGQADEQYF. CDR3 nucleotides: TGTGCCAGCAGCCCAACGGGACAGGCGGACGAGCAGTACTTC.

This clonotype turned up a few times. The J gene is TRBJ2-2, the V gene TRBV30; D remains ambiguous. V was cut by 2 bases and J by 2 bases, with 6 bases left in between. The CDR3 has 13 amino acids. Germline values: CDR1 GTSNPN, CDR2 SVGIG (reference sequence). This chain's CDR3 is CAWSIKNTGELFF. CDR3 sequence (DNA): TGTGCCTGGAGTATTAAAAACACCGGGGAGCTGTTTTTT.

This sequence joins TRBV30 and TRBJ2-4; TRBD2 might be the D (5 bases). V gave up 4 bases and J gave up 4 bases, with 17 bases separating them. The CDR3 has 15 residues. Germline lookup yields CDR1 GTSNPN and CDR2 SVGIG (reference sequence). CDR3 DNA: TGTGCCTGGAACCTAATGTATGGAGGTAAAAACATTCAGTACTTC. This translates into CAWNLMYGGKNIQYF.

This clonotype was counted only a few times. This chain uses TRBV20-1 with TRBJ1-5, with D maybe TRBD1 (5 bases). This CDR3 contains 13 residues. Trimming took off 2 bases at V and 6 bases at J, with 11 bases between the two ends. Per the germline V gene, CDR1 is DFQATT and CDR2 is SNEGSKA (reference sequence). The CDR3: CSARWGDGQPQHF. The DNA for the CDR3 is TGCAGTGCTAGATGGGGGGATGGTCAGCCCCAGCATTTT.

This clonotype was seen a few times. This sequence joins TRBV25-1 and TRBJ1-2; no reliable D call. Trimming left V 3 bases short and J 4 bases short, with 15 bases between. Looked up from germline, CDR1 is MGHDK and CDR2 is SYGVNS. This CDR3 has 15 amino acids. In nucleotides, the CDR3 is TGTGCCAGCAGTGATGTAGAATCCATCGGCTATGGCTACACCTTC. This sequence encodes CASSDVESIGYGYTF.